The entry below describes one T cell receptor beta chain. Authors' processing steps: The assay estimated nucleated cells by amplifying reference gene primers. Repertoires were generated with immunoSEQ multiplex PCR, while TCRdb's copy carries only in-frame clones and drops some. Clonal size and the V and J genes are those of that table, whereas D and trimming came from the DNA. The sample gives 76,000 or so clones, 85% to 90% of which show up once; under 20% is in the top ten. The data belong to a study of blood T cell repertoires in COVID-19. Study-level information: Sites across the United States, Italy and Spain contributed samples from acute and convalescent COVID-19. The cDNA or gDNA used as material had been derived from T cells, B-cell-depleted T cells, or PBMCs.

CDR1 is SNHLY, CDR2 FYNNEI, per germline. Trimming removed 6 bases from V and 11 bases from J; junction bases left unmatched: 10. The CDR3 contains 13 residues. This sequence originates from a man older than 75 in a cohort sampled during active COVID-19. This chain connects TRBV2 to TRBJ2-3, with TRBD1 matching over 8 bases. Source material: peripheral blood. CDR3 in DNA: TGTGCCAGCAGGCCGGACAGGGATATATTGCAGTATTTT. It specifies CASRPDRDILQYF.